This T cell receptor (beta chain) was sequenced during a study of regulatory T cells in long-lasting Graves disease. This clonotype was counted ten times or more. Germline values: CDR1 MNHEY, CDR2 SMNVEV (reference sequence). The V end lost 2 bases, the J end lost 1 base, and 8 bases lay between the germline ends. CDR3 length: 14 amino acids. Stated time point: persistent/refractory GD, antithyroid drugs over 5 years with positive TRAb. TCR sequences were obtained from RNA taken from PBMCs. CDR3-region Arm-PCR and iRepertoire HTBI primers produced the TCR beta libraries. TCRdb reanalysed the multiplex PCR reads using MiXCR and keeps one entry per CDR3 protein. The sample yields about 660,000 distinct CDR3 sequences, 30% seen once.

The receptor was derived from a female donor with Graves disease. Source: peripheral blood mononuclear cells (PBMCs), taken when the disease was refractory, from a patient treated with antithyroid drugs. The rearrangement links TRBV27 to TRBJ1-1; D may be TRBD1 (5 bases). For the CDR3, the DNA is TGTGCCAGCAGTTTAGAAGGGACGAACACTGAAGCTTTCTTT. Its translation: CASSLEGTNTEAFF.